This T cell receptor (beta chain) was sequenced in a study of glioma-infiltrating T cells. The iRepertoire nested amplicon-rescue multiplex PCR amplified TCR alpha and beta CDR3s from RNA. TCRdb independently ran MiXCR on the multiplex PCR reads; one entry per CDR3 protein. The table has approximately 17,000 distinct CDR3 sequences, about three fifths seen once. The CDR3 loop spans 13 amino acids. Trimming removed 6 bases from V and 8 bases from J, with 15 bases in between. The germline V gene encodes CDR1 MDHEN and CDR2 SYDVKM. The V gene is TRBV28, the J gene TRBJ2-3, with no clear D. Sequenced: glioma tissue, nonneoplastic brain tissue, or PBMCs (not recorded which). The TCR originated in a human donor with low-grade glioma or glioblastoma, undergoing nonglioma brain surgery, or in good health (not recorded which). The CDR3 spells CASSLDESGTQYF. DNA of the CDR3: TGTGCCAGCAGCCTGGATGAATCGGGTACGCAGTATTTT.